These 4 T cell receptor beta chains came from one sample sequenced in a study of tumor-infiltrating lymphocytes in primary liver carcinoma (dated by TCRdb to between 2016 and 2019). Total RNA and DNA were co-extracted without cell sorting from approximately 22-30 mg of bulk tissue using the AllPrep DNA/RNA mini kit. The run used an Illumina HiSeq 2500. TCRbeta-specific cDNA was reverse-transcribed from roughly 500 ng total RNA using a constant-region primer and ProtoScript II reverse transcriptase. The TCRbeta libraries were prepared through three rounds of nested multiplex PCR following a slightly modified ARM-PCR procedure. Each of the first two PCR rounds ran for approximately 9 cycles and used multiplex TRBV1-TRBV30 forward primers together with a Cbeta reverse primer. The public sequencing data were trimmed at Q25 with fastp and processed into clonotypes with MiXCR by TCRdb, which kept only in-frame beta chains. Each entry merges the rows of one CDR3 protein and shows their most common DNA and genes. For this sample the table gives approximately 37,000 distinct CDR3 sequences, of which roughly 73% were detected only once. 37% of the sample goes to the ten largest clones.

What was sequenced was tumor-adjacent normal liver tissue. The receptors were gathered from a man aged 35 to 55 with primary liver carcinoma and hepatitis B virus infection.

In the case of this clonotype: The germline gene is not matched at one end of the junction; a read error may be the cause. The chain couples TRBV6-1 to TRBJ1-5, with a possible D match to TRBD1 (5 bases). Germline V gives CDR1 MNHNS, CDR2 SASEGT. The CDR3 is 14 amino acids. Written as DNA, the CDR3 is TGTGCCAGCAGTCTACAAGGGGCCTCTCAGCCCCAGCATTTC. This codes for CASSLQGASQPQHF.

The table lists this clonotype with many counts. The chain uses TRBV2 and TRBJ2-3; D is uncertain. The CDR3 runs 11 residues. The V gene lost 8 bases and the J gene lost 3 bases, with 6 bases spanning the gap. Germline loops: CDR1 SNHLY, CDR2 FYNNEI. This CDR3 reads CASLRTDTQYF. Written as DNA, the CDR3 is TGTGCCAGCCTCCGGACAGATACGCAGTATTTT.

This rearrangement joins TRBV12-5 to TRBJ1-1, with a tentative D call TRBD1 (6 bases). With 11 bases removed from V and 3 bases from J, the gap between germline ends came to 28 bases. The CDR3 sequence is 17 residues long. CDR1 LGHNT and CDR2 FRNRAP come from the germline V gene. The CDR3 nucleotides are TGTGCTGGTATTTTGCCTAAAAACCGGGACAAAGACACTGAAGCTTTCTTT. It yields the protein CAGILPKNRDKDTEAFF.

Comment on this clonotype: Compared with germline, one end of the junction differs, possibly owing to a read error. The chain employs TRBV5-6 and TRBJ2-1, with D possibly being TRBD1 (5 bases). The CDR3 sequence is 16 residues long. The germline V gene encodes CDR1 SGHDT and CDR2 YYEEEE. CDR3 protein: CASSLEGRNSYNERFF. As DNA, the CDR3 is TGTGCCAGCAGCTTGGAGGGGCGGAACTCCTACAATGAGCGGTTCTTC.